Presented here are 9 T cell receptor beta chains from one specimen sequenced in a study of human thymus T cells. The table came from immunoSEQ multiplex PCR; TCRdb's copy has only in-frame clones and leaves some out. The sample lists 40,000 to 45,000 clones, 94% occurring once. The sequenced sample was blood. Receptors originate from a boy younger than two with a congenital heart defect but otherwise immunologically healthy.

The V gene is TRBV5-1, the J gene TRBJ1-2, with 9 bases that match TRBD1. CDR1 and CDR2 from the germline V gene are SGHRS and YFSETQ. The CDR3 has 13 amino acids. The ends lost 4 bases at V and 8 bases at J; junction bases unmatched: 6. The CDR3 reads CASSLRTGDGYTF. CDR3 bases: TGCGCCAGCAGCCTACGGACAGGGGACGGCTACACCTTC.

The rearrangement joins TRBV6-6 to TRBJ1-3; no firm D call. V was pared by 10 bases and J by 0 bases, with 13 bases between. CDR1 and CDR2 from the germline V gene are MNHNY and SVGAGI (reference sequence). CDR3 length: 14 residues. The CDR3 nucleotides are TGTGCCACCCTCAACTTCCGCTCTGGAAACACCATATATTTT. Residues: CATLNFRSGNTIYF.

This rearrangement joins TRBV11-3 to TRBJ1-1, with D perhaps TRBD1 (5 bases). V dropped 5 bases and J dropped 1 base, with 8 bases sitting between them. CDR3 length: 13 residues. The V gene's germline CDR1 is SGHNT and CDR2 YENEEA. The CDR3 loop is CASSLGQNTEAFF. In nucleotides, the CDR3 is TGTGCCAGCAGCCTCGGACAGAACACTGAAGCTTTCTTT.

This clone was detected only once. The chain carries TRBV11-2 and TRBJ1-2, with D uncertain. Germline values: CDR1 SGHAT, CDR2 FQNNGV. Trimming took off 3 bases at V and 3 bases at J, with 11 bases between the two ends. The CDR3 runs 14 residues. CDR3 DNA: TGTGCCAGCAGCTTTGTCAGTTCGTACTATGGCTACACCTTC. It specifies CASSFVSSYYGYTF.

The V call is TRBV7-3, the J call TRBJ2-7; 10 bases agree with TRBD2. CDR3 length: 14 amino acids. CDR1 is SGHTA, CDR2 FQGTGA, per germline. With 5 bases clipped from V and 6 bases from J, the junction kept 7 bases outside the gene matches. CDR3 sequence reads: CASSLAGAQGEQYF. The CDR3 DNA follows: TGTGCCAGCAGCCTAGCGGGGGCCCAGGGCGAGCAGTACTTC.

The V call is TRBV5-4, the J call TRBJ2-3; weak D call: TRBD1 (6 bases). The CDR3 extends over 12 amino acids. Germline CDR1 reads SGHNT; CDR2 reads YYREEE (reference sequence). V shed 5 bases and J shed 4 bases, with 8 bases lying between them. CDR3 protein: CASRGGPDTQYF. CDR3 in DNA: TGTGCCAGCAGAGGGGGTCCAGATACGCAGTATTTT.

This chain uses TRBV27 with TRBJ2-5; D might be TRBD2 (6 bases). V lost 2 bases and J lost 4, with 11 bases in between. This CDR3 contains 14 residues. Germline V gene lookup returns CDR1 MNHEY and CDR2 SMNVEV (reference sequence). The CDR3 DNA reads TGTGCCAGCAGTTTAGCGGGACGGGGAGAGACCCAGTACTTC. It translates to CASSLAGRGETQYF.

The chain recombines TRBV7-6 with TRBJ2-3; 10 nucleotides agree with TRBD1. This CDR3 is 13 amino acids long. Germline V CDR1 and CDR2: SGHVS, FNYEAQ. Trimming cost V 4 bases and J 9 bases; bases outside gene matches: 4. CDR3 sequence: CASSSMDRGTQYF. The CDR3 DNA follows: TGTGCCAGCAGCTCCATGGACAGGGGGACGCAGTATTTT.

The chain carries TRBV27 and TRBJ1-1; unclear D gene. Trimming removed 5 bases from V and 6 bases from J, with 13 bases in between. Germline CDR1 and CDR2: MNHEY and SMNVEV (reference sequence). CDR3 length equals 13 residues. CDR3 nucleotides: TGTGCCAGCAGTCAAGGGAGGGTAGCTGAAGCTTTCTTT. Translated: CASSQGRVAEAFF.